These 12 T cell receptor beta chains were all obtained from the same sample, sequenced in a study of blood T cell repertoires in COVID-19. Profiled with immunoSEQ multiplex PCR; TCRdb holds only in-frame clones, not every one. The sample consists of tens of thousands of clones, less than 80% of them appearing once. The source material was peripheral blood. All receptors come from a woman in her forties or fifties with acute or convalescent COVID-19.

CDR3 sequence reads: CASSARGISYNEQFF. CDR3 coding DNA: TGTGCCAGCAGCGCCCGGGGGATATCCTACAATGAGCAGTTCTTC. The V gene is TRBV7-9, the J gene TRBJ2-1; a weak D match, TRBD2 (6 bases). This CDR3 spans 15 amino acids. CDR1 SEHNR and CDR2 FQNEAQ come from the germline V gene (reference sequence). V was clipped by 5 bases and J by 1 base, with 12 bases between them.

This clone was seen once. This chain connects TRBV5-6 to TRBJ1-3; a weak D match, TRBD1 (6 bases). The CDR3 consists of 14 residues. Trimming took off 0 bases at V and 9 bases at J, with 13 bases between the two ends. Germline lookup yields CDR1 SGHDT and CDR2 YYEEEE. The CDR3 nucleotides are TGTGCCAGCAGCTTGGAGGCAGGGGCGGCCACCATATATTTT. This gives the protein CASSLEAGAATIYF.

This rearrangement joins TRBV28 to TRBJ2-1; 11 bases are a match to TRBD2. The CDR3 contains 16 residues. From germline, CDR1 is MDHEN and CDR2 SYDVKM. Losses at the gene ends were 2 bases for V and 6 bases for J; bases not matched to a gene: 6. CDR3 DNA sequence: TGTGCCAGCAGTTTAATAGCGGGGGGGGTATTCAATGAGCAGTTCTTC. Amino acids: CASSLIAGGVFNEQFF.

This clone was observed a handful of times. The V and J genes are TRBV30 and TRBJ1-2; 9 nucleotides agree with TRBD1. With V trimmed by 0 bases and J by 8 bases, 7 bases remained unmatched. The CDR3 totals 14 residues. Germline-derived CDR1 and CDR2 are GTSNPN and SVGIG (reference sequence). The CDR3 DNA reads TGTGCCTGGAGTGTCTTAACAGGGGGCTACGGCTACACCTTC. Its protein product is CAWSVLTGGYGYTF.

The V gene is TRBV6-6, the J gene TRBJ2-7, with 8 nucleotides matching TRBD2. The trim removed 5 bases at V and 2 bases at J, leaving 5 bases unmatched. CDR3 length: 14 residues. The germline V gene encodes CDR1 MNHNY and CDR2 SVGAGI (reference sequence). In DNA, the CDR3 is TGTGCCAGCAGTCCACCGGGACTAGCCTACGAGCAGTACTTC. This sequence encodes CASSPPGLAYEQYF.

This chain links TRBV5-1 with TRBJ1-2; TRBD1 matches 8 bases. V shed 4 bases and J 8 bases; nucleotides not matched to a gene: 10. The CDR3 covers 14 residues. Germline loops: CDR1 SGHRS, CDR2 YFSETQ. For the CDR3, the DNA is TGCGCCAGCAGCCCCACCCAGGGGGCCGGCGGCTACACCTTC. It specifies CASSPTQGAGGYTF.

The V gene is TRBV7-9, the J gene TRBJ2-3, with 12 bases identical to TRBD2. The CDR3 has 15 amino acids. Germline V gene lookup returns CDR1 SEHNR and CDR2 FQNEAQ (reference sequence). Trimming removed 3 bases from V and 3 bases from J; junction bases left unmatched: 1. CDR3 region: CASSFGLAGTDTQYF. CDR3 nucleotide sequence: TGTGCCAGCAGCTTCGGACTAGCGGGGACAGATACGCAGTATTTT.

The chain links TRBV27 to TRBJ1-6, with 11 bases aligning to TRBD1. Trimming at V came to 4 bases and at J to 9 bases, leaving 17 bases not matched to a gene. The V gene's germline CDR1 is MNHEY and CDR2 SMNVEV (reference sequence). CDR3 size: 19 residues. CDR3 amino acids: CASSSVGTGGRSGASPLHF. In DNA, the CDR3 is TGTGCCAGCAGTTCGGTCGGGACAGGGGGACGTAGTGGCGCTTCACCCCTCCACTTT.

This clone showed up just a few times. V and J are TRBV3-1 (or the pseudogene TRBV3-2) and TRBJ1-3; TRBD1 matches at 8 bases. The CDR3 totals 15 residues. Losses at the gene ends were 3 bases for V and 3 bases for J; bases not matched to a gene: 4. CDR1 and CDR2 (germline): LGHDT, YNNKEL (reference sequence). DNA of the CDR3: TGTGCCAGCAGCCACCTAGGGACAGGTGGAAACACCATATATTTT. Its translation: CASSHLGTGGNTIYF.

The V call is TRBV3-1 (or the pseudogene TRBV3-2), the J call TRBJ1-2, with D possibly TRBD1 on 6 matching bases. The CDR3 totals 12 residues. V was trimmed by 3 bases and J by 8 bases, leaving 10 bases between them. The germline CDR1 and CDR2 sequences are LGHDT and YNNKEL (reference sequence). Here the CDR3 reads CASSQGARGYTF. The CDR3 DNA reads TGTGCCAGCAGCCAGGGGGCGAGAGGCTACACCTTC.

The gene calls are TRBV27 and TRBJ1-6; unclear D gene. Per germline, CDR1 MNHEY and CDR2 SMNVEV (reference sequence). The CDR3 runs 13 residues. V lost 5 bases and J 9 bases, leaving 11 bases between the germline ends. CDR3 sequence (DNA): TGTGCCAGCAGTGAGGGTTTCGGTTCACCCCTCCACTTT. Translating it yields CASSEGFGSPLHF.

This chain joins TRBV7-9 and TRBJ1-3; D unresolved. Trimming cost V 8 bases and J 1 base, with 6 bases left between them. Germline CDR1 and CDR2: SEHNR and FQNEAQ (reference sequence). The CDR3 runs to 12 residues. CDR3 protein: CASGRSGNTIYF. CDR3 sequence (DNA): TGTGCCAGCGGGAGGTCTGGAAACACCATATATTTT. The entire variable domain, with the rest obtained from reference TRBV7-9 and TRBJ1-3, is as follows: DTGVSQNPRHKITKRGQNVTFRCDPISEHNRLYWYRQTLGQGPEFLTYFQNEAQLEKSRLLSDRFSAERPKGSFSTLEIQRTEQGDSAMYLCASGRSGNTIYFGEGSWLTVV.